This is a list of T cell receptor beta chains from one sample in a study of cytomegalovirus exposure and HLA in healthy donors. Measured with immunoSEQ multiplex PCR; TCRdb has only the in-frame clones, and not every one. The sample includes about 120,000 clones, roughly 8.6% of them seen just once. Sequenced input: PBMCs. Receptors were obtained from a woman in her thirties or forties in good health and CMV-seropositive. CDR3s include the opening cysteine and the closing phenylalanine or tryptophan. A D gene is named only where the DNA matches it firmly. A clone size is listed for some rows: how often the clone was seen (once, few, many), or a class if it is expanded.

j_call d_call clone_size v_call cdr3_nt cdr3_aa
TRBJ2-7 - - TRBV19 TGTGCCAGTAGTAAAGGACAGCTGCGCGTCTACGAGCAGTACTTC CASSKGQLRVYEQYF
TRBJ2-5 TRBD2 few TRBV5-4 TGTGCCAGCAGCTTGAAGTACGGGACTAGTTCGCCAAACGATCAAGAGACCCAGTACTTC CASSLKYGTSSPNDQETQYF
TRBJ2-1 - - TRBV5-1 TGCGCCAGCAGCCCTACGTTTGGCTCCTACAATGAGCAGTTCTTC CASSPTFGSYNEQFF
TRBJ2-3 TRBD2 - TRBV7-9 TGTGCCAGCAGCTTAGCGGGGCGGGGGGGTACAGATACGCAGTATTTT CASSLAGRGGTDTQYF
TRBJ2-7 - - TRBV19 TGTGCCAGTAGTGCGGGGGCAGGGACTACCTACGAGCAGTACTTC CASSAGAGTTYEQYF
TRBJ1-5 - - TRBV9 TGTGCCAGCAGCGTAGACGGGTCCAATCAGCCCCAGCATTTT CASSVDGSNQPQHF
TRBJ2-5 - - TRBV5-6 TGTGCCAGCAGCAGGGGTACTTGGGAGACCCAGTACTTC CASSRGTWETQYF
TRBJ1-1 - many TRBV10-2 TGCGCCAGCAGTGAGTTCGACAGGTCGAACACTGAAGCTTTCTTT CASSEFDRSNTEAFF
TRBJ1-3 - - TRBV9 TGTGCCAGCAGCGACCCCCTCACAGGGATCTCTGGAAACACCATATATTTT CASSDPLTGISGNTIYF
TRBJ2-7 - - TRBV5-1 TGCGCCAGCAGCTTGGATGGAGGGCGCGGGTCCCTCGAGCAGTACTTC CASSLDGGRGSLEQYF